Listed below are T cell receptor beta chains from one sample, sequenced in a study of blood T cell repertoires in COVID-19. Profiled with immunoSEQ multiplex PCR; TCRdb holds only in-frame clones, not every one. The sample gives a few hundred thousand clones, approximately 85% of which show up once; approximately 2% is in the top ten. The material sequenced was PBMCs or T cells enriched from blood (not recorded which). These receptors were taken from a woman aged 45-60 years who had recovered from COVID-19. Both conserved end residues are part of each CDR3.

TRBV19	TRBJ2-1	CASSISDRANNEQFF
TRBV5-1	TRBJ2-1	CASSLASSYNEQFF
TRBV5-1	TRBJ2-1	CASSLAGEEYNEQFF
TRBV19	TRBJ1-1	CASNREYEAFF
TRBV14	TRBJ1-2	CASSPQDRYGYTF
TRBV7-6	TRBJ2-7	CASSLSPSGSTGYEQYF
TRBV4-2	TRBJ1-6	CASSQVQAGRTLHF
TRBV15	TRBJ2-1	CATSRAGQGNNEQFF
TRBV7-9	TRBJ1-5	CASSQEEGRLNQPQHF
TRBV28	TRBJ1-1	CASSLGQRSEAFF
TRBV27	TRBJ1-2	CASSLSGGSYTF
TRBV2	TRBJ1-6	CASNNRDRGNSPLHF
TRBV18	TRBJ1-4	CASSPTQVQVTEKLFF
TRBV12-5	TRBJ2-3	CASSSGGTDTQYF
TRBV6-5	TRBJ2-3	CASSRDITDTQYF
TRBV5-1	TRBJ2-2	CASSPDGQNTGELFF
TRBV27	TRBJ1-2	CASRATSDYGYTF
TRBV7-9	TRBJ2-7	CASSLELYEQYF
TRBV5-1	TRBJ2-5	CASSPRGWAGGYRQETQYF
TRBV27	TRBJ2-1	CASSGYSGRLNNEQFF
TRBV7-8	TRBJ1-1	CASSARVDTEAFF
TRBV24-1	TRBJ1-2	CATSDSVWPPNYGYTF
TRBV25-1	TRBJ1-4	CASMYTRGELFF
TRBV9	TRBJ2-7	CASSVGLAADEQYF
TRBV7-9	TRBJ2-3	CASSLGQGIDTQYF
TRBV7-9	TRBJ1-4	CASRVRGKGEKLFF
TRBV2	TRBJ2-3	CASNPDREYTDTQYF
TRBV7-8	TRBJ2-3	CASSQGVADTDTQYF
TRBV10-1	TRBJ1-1	CASSTGGNTEAFF
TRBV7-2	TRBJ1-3	CASSLPSGGSGNTIYF
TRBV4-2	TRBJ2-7	CASSPAAGESYEQYF
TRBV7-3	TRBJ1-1	CASSSGTGGLEAFF
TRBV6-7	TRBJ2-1	CASSYWDRGHNEQFF
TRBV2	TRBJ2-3	CASSELMRGAADTQYF
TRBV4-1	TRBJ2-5	CASSQEAYSLAARSTQYF
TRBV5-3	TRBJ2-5	CARSYAGGPPQTQYF
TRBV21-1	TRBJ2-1	CASRETPPCEQFF
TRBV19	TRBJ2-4	CASSTRQAIAKNIQYF
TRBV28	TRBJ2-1	CASSLGTSWHEQFF
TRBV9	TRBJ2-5	CASTETSGFPQETQYF
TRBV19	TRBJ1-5	CASRRDWGVNQPQHF
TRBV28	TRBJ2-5	CASSLRAYRPGKETQYF
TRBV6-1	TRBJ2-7	CASSEGQNYEQYF
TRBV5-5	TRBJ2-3	CASSPGGLAGVGTQYF
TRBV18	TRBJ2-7	CASSPGQGANEQYF
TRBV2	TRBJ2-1	CASSQGRLFF
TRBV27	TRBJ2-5	CASCILAGGLETQYF
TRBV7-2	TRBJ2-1	CASSSGLHEQFF
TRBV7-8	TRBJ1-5	CASSRDGQGNQPQHF
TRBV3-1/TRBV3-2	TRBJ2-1	CASTDSGLAGDDEQFF
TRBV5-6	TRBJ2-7	CASSVVGGGPYEQYF
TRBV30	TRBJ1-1	CAWSVSVNTEAFF
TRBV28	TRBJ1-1	CASSLGHWGDVTEAFF
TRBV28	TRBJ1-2	CASHLRRTLANRLYGYTF
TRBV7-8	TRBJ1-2	CASSLVRGNTQTYGYTF
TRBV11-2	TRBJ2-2	CASSFRRGTGELFF
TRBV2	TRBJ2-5	CASSILEIQYF
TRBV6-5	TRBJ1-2	CASSYIQGPSNYGYTF
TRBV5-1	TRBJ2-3	CASKYRSLSSTDTQYF